Shown below are 19 T cell receptor beta chains from a single sample sequenced in a study of sequential checkpoint blockade in melanoma. Data came from immunoSEQ multiplex PCR; TCRdb stores just in-frame clones and leaves some out. Here the sample spans under 3,000 clones, 20% to 25% being singletons. Treatment defined: randomized to nivolumab then ipilimumab (arm A) or the reverse (arm B). This specimen was tumor tissue (inferred from file names), taken from a patient given nivolumab and ipilimumab in sequence. The receptors originated from a human donor with melanoma.

The chain recombines TRBV15 with TRBJ2-5, with 7 nucleotides matching TRBD2. Germline V lookup: CDR1 LNHNV, CDR2 YYDKDF (reference sequence). CDR3 size: 15 residues. Trimming removed 2 bases from V and 4 bases from J; junction bases left unmatched: 7. The CDR3 is CATSRRGGSAETQYF. CDR3 nucleotide sequence: TGTGCCACCAGCAGAAGGGGCGGGAGCGCAGAGACCCAGTACTTC.

The V gene is TRBV5-1, the J gene TRBJ2-1, with 13 bases identical to TRBD2. CDR1 SGHRS and CDR2 YFSETQ come from the germline V gene. V was clipped by 4 bases and J by 9 bases; unmatched bases: 10. The CDR3 runs 16 residues. The CDR3 DNA reads as TGCGCCAGCAGCCTCGGACTAGCGGGAGCGTTTAGTGAGCAGTTCTTC. This translates into CASSLGLAGAFSEQFF.

This clone was observed at least ten times. The gene calls are TRBV11-3 and TRBJ1-1; D is unclear. V gave up 2 bases and J gave up 1 base, with 14 bases separating them. This CDR3 is 16 amino acids long. Germline-derived CDR1 and CDR2 are SGHNT and YENEEA. The CDR3 DNA sequence: TGTGCCAGCAGCTTATATCTGGTCCCTACGAACACTGAAGCTTTCTTT. Protein product: CASSLYLVPTNTEAFF.

This clone counts as medium-sized. The gene calls are TRBV11-3 and TRBJ1-1; D not certain. V shed 5 bases and J shed 11 bases, with 21 bases lying between them. Germline V gene sequence: CDR1 SGHNT, CDR2 YENEEA. The CDR3 is 14 residues long. The chain's CDR3 is CASSPTTLAMGAFF. Written as DNA, the CDR3 is TGTGCCAGCAGCCCGACCACTCTGGCAATGGGGGCTTTCTTT.

The chain combines TRBV23-1 with TRBJ2-7; unclear D gene. TRBV23-1 belongs to the ORF category, with a function that is uncertain. The CDR3 spans 13 residues. The V end lost 6 bases, the J end lost 9 bases, and 18 bases lay between the germline ends. CDR3 in amino acids: CASSFGSSWWQYF. CDR3 DNA: TGCGCCAGCAGCTTTGGTAGCTCCTGGTGGCAGTACTTC.

This rearrangement joins TRBV19 to TRBJ2-7; D is possibly TRBD2 (7 bases). Germline loops: CDR1 LNHDA, CDR2 SQIVND (reference sequence). There are 15 residues in the CDR3. Trimming cost V 5 bases and J 2 bases, with 16 bases left between them. In nucleotides, the CDR3 is TGTGCCAGTAGTCGGTCCGGGGGGCCAGCCTACGAGCAGTACTTC. It codes for CASSRSGGPAYEQYF.

This clone is medium-sized by share. The chain has TRBV11-3 and TRBJ2-3; D not resolved. V lost 3 bases, J lost 0 bases, and 13 bases lay in between. The CDR3 is 16 residues long. Germline V gene sequence: CDR1 SGHNT, CDR2 YENEEA. DNA of the CDR3: TGTGCCAGCAGCTTGGTCGCGGTCCCTAGCACAGATACGCAGTATTTT. Translation: CASSLVAVPSTDTQYF.

This clone was observed a few times. The genes are TRBV11-3 and TRBJ2-7, with TRBD2 matching over 8 bases. V was pared by 7 bases and J by 2 bases, with 10 bases of the junction left unmatched. CDR3 length: 15 residues. In germline, CDR1 is SGHNT, CDR2 YENEEA. The CDR3 nucleotides are TGTGCCAGCACCTTTTGGCGGGAGGCTACCTACGAGCAGTACTTC. Its translation is CASTFWREATYEQYF. Full variable domain (remainder filled in from reference TRBV11-3 and TRBJ2-7): EAGVVQSPRYKIIEKKQPVAFWCNPISGHNTLYWYLQNLGQGPELLIRYENEEAVDDSQLPKDRFSAERLKGVDSTLKIQPAELGDSAVYLCASTFWREATYEQYFGPGTRLTVT.

This chain links TRBV11-3 with TRBJ2-2; TRBD2 aligns across 10 bases. J was trimmed by 4 bases and V by 5 bases; bases with no gene match: 7. The CDR3 is made up of 16 amino acids. Germline CDR1 is SGHNT and CDR2 is YENEEA. The CDR3 DNA reads TGTGCCAGCAGCCCGAGCGGGAGGGCCTCCACCGGGGAGCTGTTTTTT. It is translated as CASSPSGRASTGELFF. Using reference TRBV11-3 and TRBJ2-2 for the parts outside the CDR3, the full variable domain is EAGVVQSPRYKIIEKKQPVAFWCNPISGHNTLYWYLQNLGQGPELLIRYENEEAVDDSQLPKDRFSAERLKGVDSTLKIQPAELGDSAVYLCASSPSGRASTGELFFGEGSRLTVL.

This clone was seen only a few times. At one boundary the junction diverges from the germline segment, which might be a read error. The gene calls are TRBV6-8 and TRBJ2-6; 8 nucleotides line up with TRBD1. The CDR3 length is 18 residues. Germline assignment: CDR1 MNHGY and CDR2 SAAAGT. CDR3 DNA sequence: TGTGCCATCAGTGGAAGACAGGGGTTCGTCTCTGGGGCCAACGTCCTGACTTTC. It is translated as CAISGRQGFVSGANVLTF.

This chain links TRBV5-1 with TRBJ2-4; the match to TRBD1 covers 7 bases. With V trimmed by 0 bases and J by 8 bases, 8 bases remained unmatched. The CDR3 covers 15 residues. Germline V gene sequence: CDR1 SGHRS, CDR2 YFSETQ. This CDR3 reads CASSLGQGFTDIQYF. CDR3 DNA sequence: TGCGCCAGCAGCTTGGGACAGGGCTTTACCGACATTCAGTACTTC.

The chain links TRBV19 to TRBJ2-4; no firm D call. CDR3 length equals 13 residues. CDR1 is LNHDA and CDR2 is SQIVND in the germline V gene (reference sequence). Trimming took off 6 bases at V and 7 bases at J, with 13 bases between the two ends. The CDR3 sequence: CASRDGNGNIQYF. The CDR3 DNA reads as TGTGCCAGTAGAGACGGAAACGGGAACATTCAGTACTTC.

The chain carries TRBV6-8 and TRBJ1-2; D ambiguous. Germline V lookup: CDR1 MNHGY, CDR2 SAAAGT. V shed 5 bases and J shed 5 bases, with 18 bases lying between them. This CDR3 comprises 15 residues. The CDR3 nucleotides read TGTGCCAGCAGTGACGGTGCGGGTGAAAGTTATGGCTACACCTTC. Its protein is CASSDGAGESYGYTF.

The chain recombines TRBV6-8 with TRBJ1-3; D is uncertain. The CDR3 length is 14 residues. Germline lookup yields CDR1 MNHGY and CDR2 SAAAGT. V shed 2 bases and J shed 2 bases, with 7 bases lying between them. As DNA, the CDR3 is TGTGCCAGCAGTTACGATAGTACTGGAAACACCATATATTTT. Its translation is CASSYDSTGNTIYF.

This clone was recorded a few times. The V gene is TRBV11-3, the J gene TRBJ2-3, with D unresolved. CDR1 and CDR2 from the germline V gene are SGHNT and YENEEA. The CDR3 spans 17 residues. V lost 1 base and J lost 0, with 14 bases in between. CDR3 coding DNA: TGTGCCAGCAGCTTAGTGGCGGCCAACCCTAGCACAGATACGCAGTATTTT. It codes for CASSLVAANPSTDTQYF.

The rearrangement links TRBV15 to TRBJ1-5; D is uncertain. The germline V gene has CDR1 LNHNV and CDR2 YYDKDF (reference sequence). The CDR3 covers 15 residues. Trimming removed 0 bases from V and 7 bases from J, with 13 bases in between. The DNA for the CDR3 is TGTGCCACCAGCAGAGACAACCTGGCGTGGCAGCCCCAGCATTTT. This encodes CATSRDNLAWQPQHF.

This chain connects TRBV14 to TRBJ1-2; D may be TRBD1 (6 bases). The CDR3 totals 14 residues. Trimming left V 0 bases short and J 2 bases short, with 7 bases between. In germline, CDR1 is SGHDN, CDR2 FVKESK. CDR3 amino acids: CASSQEGGNYGYTF. DNA for the CDR3: TGTGCCAGCAGCCAAGAAGGGGGAAACTATGGCTACACCTTC.

V usage is TRBV5-1 and J usage is TRBJ1-2, with D maybe TRBD1 (5 bases). V lost 4 bases, J lost 3 bases, and 16 bases lay in between. In germline, CDR1 is SGHRS, CDR2 YFSETQ. This CDR3 has 15 residues. CDR3 DNA: TGCGCCAGCAGCATCGGGGGGAGAAACGACTATGGCTACACCTTC. It codes for CASSIGGRNDYGYTF. The entire variable domain, with the rest obtained from reference TRBV5-1 and TRBJ1-2, is as follows: KAGVTQTPRYLIKTRGQQVTLSCSPISGHRSVSWYQQTPGQGLQFLFEYFSETQRNKGNFPGRFSGRQFSNSRSEMNVSTLELGDSALYLCASSIGGRNDYGYTFGSGTRLTVV.

The gene calls are TRBV18 and TRBJ1-1; a weak D match, TRBD1 (6 bases). The CDR3 is made up of 13 amino acids. CDR1 is KGHSH and CDR2 is LQKENI in the germline V gene. V was pared by 3 bases and J by 7 bases, with 12 bases between. The CDR3 loop is CASSPRGGGEAFF. The CDR3 coding sequence is TGTGCCAGCTCACCCCGAGGGGGTGGTGAAGCTTTCTTT.